The 29 T cell receptor beta chains presented below share a single source sample, sequenced in a study of CD4 T cells in relation to SARS-CoV-2 and coronaviruses. Before the COVID-19 pandemic, during about 2011-2018, CD4+ T cells were taken from unexposed donors. Here immunoSEQ multiplex PCR was the method, and the copy in TCRdb shows in-frame clones only, minus some. The sample has some 65,000 clones, about nine tenths seen once. The sequencing input was memory CD4+ T cells from PBMCs. These receptors were obtained from a human donor in good health.

The chain carries TRBV5-1 and TRBJ2-7, with D possibly being TRBD2 (6 bases). V was clipped by 0 bases and J by 2 bases, with 12 bases between them. Looked up from germline, CDR1 is SGHRS and CDR2 is YFSETQ. CDR3 length: 15 amino acids. The CDR3 region has the DNA TGCGCCAGCAGCTTGGGGCATGGAGGGGCCTACGAGCAGTACTTC. As protein: CASSLGHGGAYEQYF.

Here the CDR3 DNA reads TGTGCCAGTAGTAACCCTCGGACTAGCGGGAGGCTCGGCAGACTCAATACGCAGTATTTT. It codes for CASSNPRTSGRLGRLNTQYF. This sequence joins TRBV19 and TRBJ2-3; 14 bases match TRBD2. V lost 4 bases to trimming and J lost 7 bases; unmatched junction nucleotides: 19. The germline V gene encodes CDR1 LNHDA and CDR2 SQIVND (reference sequence). The CDR3 contains 20 residues.

The chain recombines TRBV2 with TRBJ2-7; D is unresolved. V gave up 6 bases and J gave up 2 bases, with 5 bases separating them. The CDR3 has 11 residues. Per germline, CDR1 SNHLY and CDR2 FYNNEI. CDR3 sequence reads: CASRNPYEQYF. The CDR3 region has the DNA TGTGCCAGCAGGAACCCCTACGAGCAGTACTTC.

The chain has TRBV18 and TRBJ1-2; D might be TRBD1 (5 bases). CDR1 KGHSH and CDR2 LQKENI come from the germline V gene. V was pared by 0 bases and J by 6 bases, with 8 bases between. The CDR3 loop spans 13 amino acids. CDR3 nucleotide sequence: TGTGCCAGCTCACCACCGCAGGGAGATGGCTACACCTTC. Its translation is CASSPPQGDGYTF.

The V and J genes are TRBV7-2 and TRBJ2-3, with D unclear. Deletions cut 1 base from V and 2 bases from J, with 7 bases between. This CDR3 comprises 14 residues. CDR1 is SGHTA, CDR2 FQGNSA, per germline. CDR3 loop: CASSLDWNTDTQYF. The DNA of the CDR3 is TGTGCCAGCAGCTTAGACTGGAACACAGATACGCAGTATTTT.

The chain employs TRBV14 and TRBJ2-3, with 7 bases that match TRBD1. Losses at the gene ends were 7 bases for V and 5 bases for J; bases not matched to a gene: 6. Germline values: CDR1 SGHDN, CDR2 FVKESK. The CDR3 extends over 13 amino acids. The CDR3 reads CASNRGEGDTQYF. The CDR3 coding sequence is TGTGCCAGCAACAGGGGAGAAGGAGATACGCAGTATTTT.

The rearrangement joins TRBV18 to TRBJ1-1; D is ambiguous. Between the trimmed V and J ends, which lost 6 bases and 1 base, there was a span of 9 bases. This CDR3 has 13 amino acids. Per the germline V gene, CDR1 is KGHSH and CDR2 is LQKENI. The CDR3 loop is CASSRDKNTEAFF. Here the CDR3 DNA reads TGTGCCAGCTCCCGTGACAAGAACACTGAAGCTTTCTTT.

The V gene is TRBV11-3, the J gene TRBJ2-1; 7 nucleotides line up with TRBD2. The CDR3 is 16 amino acids. V lost 5 bases and J lost 1; bases outside the gene matches: 8. CDR1 is SGHNT, CDR2 YENEEA, per germline. DNA for the CDR3: TGTGCCAGCAGCGCCCCTAACGGGGGGTCCTACAATGAGCAGTTCTTC. Encoded protein: CASSAPNGGSYNEQFF.

V is TRBV7-2 and J is TRBJ1-1; 8 bases match TRBD1. The CDR3 consists of 14 residues. V gave up 4 bases and J gave up 4 bases; unmatched junction bases: 5. Germline V gene data show CDR1 as SGHTA and CDR2 as FQGNSA. The CDR3 is CASSSHGTGTEAFF. CDR3 DNA sequence: TGTGCCAGCAGCTCTCACGGGACAGGCACTGAAGCTTTCTTT. Combining the CDR3 with reference TRBV7-2 and TRBJ1-1 gives the whole variable domain GAGVSQSPSNKVTEKGKDVELRCDPISGHTALYWYRQSLGQGLEFLIYFQGNSAPDKSGLPSDRFSAERTGGSVSTLTIQRTQQEDSAVYLCASSSHGTGTEAFFGQGTRLTVV.

This clone was recorded only once. This chain connects TRBV5-5 to TRBJ2-2; 7 bases are a match to TRBD1. The J segment lost 3 bases and the V segment lost 0 bases, leaving 5 bases of the junction unmatched. CDR3 length equals 16 residues. Germline lookup yields CDR1 SGHKS and CDR2 YYEKEE (reference sequence). CDR3: CASSLERGPYTGELFF. The DNA of the CDR3 is TGTGCCAGCAGCTTGGAGAGGGGGCCGTACACCGGGGAGCTGTTTTTT. Full variable domain (remainder filled in from reference TRBV5-5 and TRBJ2-2): DAGVTQSPTHLIKTRGQQVTLRCSPISGHKSVSWYQQVLGQGPQFIFQYYEKEERGRGNFPDRFSARQFPNYSSELNVNALLLGDSALYLCASSLERGPYTGELFFGEGSRLTVL.

This sequence joins TRBV6-5 and TRBJ1-1, with D possibly being TRBD1 (6 bases). V lost 4 bases and J lost 0, with 12 bases in between. Germline V gives CDR1 MNHEY, CDR2 SVGAGI. The CDR3 is 15 amino acids. The CDR3 is CASSFYRDLNTEAFF. The DNA for the CDR3 is TGTGCCAGCAGTTTTTACAGGGACCTGAACACTGAAGCTTTCTTT.

Only a few counts were recorded for this clone. The chain uses TRBV7-9 and TRBJ2-7; D not certain. The CDR3 length is 14 residues. In germline, CDR1 is SEHNR, CDR2 FQNEAQ (reference sequence). V was cut by 1 base and J by 2 bases, with 9 bases left in between. The CDR3 sequence is CASSLGVATYEQYF. CDR3 nucleotide sequence: TGTGCCAGCAGCTTAGGGGTGGCCACCTACGAGCAGTACTTC.

The rearrangement links TRBV4-1 to TRBJ1-1; D remains unclear. This CDR3 comprises 15 residues. Trimming shortened V by 4 bases and J by 0 bases, and 12 bases separated the two germline ends. CDR1 is MGHRA and CDR2 is YSYEKL in the germline V gene. The CDR3 loop reads CASSLLEAVNTEAFF. CDR3 DNA: TGCGCCAGCAGCCTCCTTGAGGCGGTGAACACTGAAGCTTTCTTT.

The chain employs TRBV6-5 and TRBJ1-2, with D perhaps matching TRBD1 (5 bases). The V end lost 6 bases, the J end lost 1 base, and 15 bases lay between the germline ends. Germline values: CDR1 MNHEY, CDR2 SVGAGI. This CDR3 has 15 residues. CDR3 sequence reads: CASRPGTFGNYGYTF. The DNA for the CDR3 is TGTGCCAGCAGGCCCGGGACGTTCGGTAACTATGGCTACACCTTC.

The chain has TRBV20-1 and TRBJ2-7; D gene unclear. Per the germline V gene, CDR1 is DFQATT and CDR2 is SNEGSKA (reference sequence). The V end lost 1 base, the J end lost 2 bases, and 3 bases lay between the germline ends. The CDR3 loop spans 11 amino acids. Here the CDR3 reads CSARAAYEQYF. CDR3 DNA: TGCAGTGCTAGAGCTGCCTACGAGCAGTACTTC.

The rearrangement joins TRBV7-8 to TRBJ2-6; no clear D gene. CDR1 is SGHVS and CDR2 is FQNEAQ in the germline V gene. Trimming pared 0 bases from V and 0 bases from J, leaving 6 bases between. This CDR3 has 16 residues. The CDR3 DNA follows: TGTGCCAGCAGCTTAGCGCGTGCCTCTGGGGCCAACGTCCTGACTTTC. It encodes CASSLARASGANVLTF.

V gene TRBV18 combines with J gene TRBJ1-1; tentative D call: TRBD1 (6 bases). CDR3 length: 17 amino acids. V lost 3 bases and J 3 bases, leaving 20 bases between the germline ends. Germline V gene data show CDR1 as KGHSH and CDR2 as LQKENI. The CDR3 reads CASSPFLEQGRDTEAFF. In DNA form, the CDR3 reads TGTGCCAGCTCACCGTTTCTAGAACAGGGACGGGACACTGAAGCTTTCTTT.

V gene TRBV9 combines with J gene TRBJ1-3; unclear D gene. The germline CDR1 and CDR2 sequences are SGDLS and YYNGEE. The CDR3 totals 15 residues. The V gene lost 3 bases and the J gene lost 0 bases, with 10 bases spanning the gap. Here the CDR3 reads CASSGAPDSGNTIYF. The CDR3 DNA is TGTGCCAGCAGCGGGGCCCCGGACTCTGGAAACACCATATATTTT.

The genes are TRBV5-4 and TRBJ2-3; 7 bases agree with TRBD2. This CDR3 is built from 16 residues. Germline V gene data show CDR1 as SGHNT and CDR2 as YYREEE (reference sequence). Losses at the gene ends were 4 bases for V and 4 bases for J; bases not matched to a gene: 12. The CDR3 loop is CASSPGGVTSADTQYF. The CDR3 coding sequence is TGTGCCAGCAGCCCGGGCGGGGTTACTAGCGCAGATACGCAGTATTTT.

The genes are TRBV27 and TRBJ1-5; TRBD1 might be the D (5 bases). The germline CDR1 and CDR2 sequences are MNHEY and SMNVEV (reference sequence). V was pared by 4 bases and J by 3 bases, with 16 bases between. The CDR3 is made up of 16 amino acids. DNA of the CDR3: TGTGCCAGCAGTTCATATAGGGGAGGGGTCAATCAGCCCCAGCATTTT. Residues: CASSSYRGGVNQPQHF.

V and J are TRBV5-5 and TRBJ2-3, with a possible D match to TRBD2 (5 bases). The CDR3 totals 14 residues. Trimming shortened V by 0 bases and J by 4 bases, and 9 bases separated the two germline ends. Germline lookup yields CDR1 SGHKS and CDR2 YYEKEE (reference sequence). The DNA for the CDR3 is TGTGCCAGCAGCTTGGCCCCGGGGTCAGATACGCAGTATTTT. This sequence encodes CASSLAPGSDTQYF.

This clone was counted once. This chain links TRBV30 with TRBJ1-2; D gene unclear. Trimming removed 1 base at V and 2 bases at J, with 2 bases between. The CDR3 totals 11 residues. Germline CDR1 reads GTSNPN; CDR2 reads SVGIG (reference sequence). The CDR3: CAWSGNYGYTF. The DNA for the CDR3 is TGTGCCTGGAGTGGAAACTATGGCTACACCTTC.

This clone was seen just once. This rearrangement joins TRBV6-6 to TRBJ1-5, with no clear D. Trimming left V 6 bases short and J 6 bases short, with 9 bases between. Germline V gene data show CDR1 as MNHNY and CDR2 as SVGAGI (reference sequence). The CDR3 extends over 12 amino acids. The CDR3 DNA reads TGTGCCAGCAGGCATACCGGTCAGCCCCAGCATTTT. This codes for CASRHTGQPQHF.

This clone showed up just once. This chain joins TRBV9 and TRBJ2-1, with 7 bases identical to TRBD1. Losses at the gene ends were 4 bases for V and 2 bases for J; bases not matched to a gene: 6. Germline V gene lookup returns CDR1 SGDLS and CDR2 YYNGEE. CDR3 length: 15 amino acids. DNA of the CDR3: TGTGCCAGCAGCTCGACAGGGAACACCTACAATGAGCAGTTCTTC. Protein: CASSSTGNTYNEQFF.

V and J are TRBV28 and TRBJ2-3; no reliable D call. Germline V gene lookup returns CDR1 MDHEN and CDR2 SYDVKM. Trimming removed 4 bases at V and 4 bases at J, with 15 bases between. The CDR3 runs to 15 residues. For the CDR3, the DNA is TGTGCCAGCAGTTCCTTAGCCTCCTTATCAGATACGCAGTATTTT. Its protein is CASSSLASLSDTQYF.

The chain is built from TRBV5-4 and TRBJ2-5, with D maybe TRBD1 (6 bases). From germline, CDR1 is SGHNT and CDR2 YYREEE (reference sequence). Trimming shortened V by 4 bases and J by 2 bases, and 9 bases separated the two germline ends. The CDR3 sequence is 13 residues long. The CDR3 nucleotides read TGTGCCAGCAGCAAAGGACAGCAAGAGACCCAGTACTTC. It yields the protein CASSKGQQETQYF.

The V and J genes are TRBV6-5 and TRBJ2-1, with D possibly matching TRBD2 (7 bases). From germline, CDR1 is MNHEY and CDR2 SVGAGI. The V end lost 6 bases, the J end lost 10 bases, and 16 bases lay between the germline ends. This CDR3 is built from 13 residues. CDR3 protein: CASRGGASAEQFF. CDR3 nucleotide sequence: TGTGCCAGCAGAGGGGGGGCTAGCGCAGAGCAGTTCTTC.

Here the CDR3 reads CASSSHRGQRVSGANVLTF. In DNA form, the CDR3 reads TGTGCCAGCAGTTCACACAGGGGGCAGAGGGTGTCTGGGGCCAACGTCCTGACTTTC. The rearrangement uses TRBV27 and TRBJ2-6; 9 positions agree with TRBD1. The J segment lost 1 base and the V segment lost 4 bases, leaving 11 bases of the junction unmatched. The CDR3 runs 19 residues. Germline V lookup: CDR1 MNHEY, CDR2 SMNVEV (reference sequence).

V is TRBV27 and J is TRBJ2-3, with TRBD2 identical over 7 bases. CDR3 size: 17 residues. Per germline, CDR1 MNHEY and CDR2 SMNVEV (reference sequence). J was trimmed by 4 bases and V by 5 bases; bases with no gene match: 15. The CDR3 nucleotides are TGTGCCAGCAGTCCCCAGTCGCGCGGGGGTGTGCCAGATACGCAGTATTTT. Its protein product is CASSPQSRGGVPDTQYF.